The next 6 T cell receptor beta chains were all read from a single sample in a study of blood T cells in healthy people across ages. Using a J-beta primer mix together with a sample-barcoded 5' primer, a second PCR was run for roughly 6 to 12 cycles. TCRdb passed the 5' RACE reads through MiXCR, listing each CDR3 protein once. The data show 550,000 to 800,000 distinct CDR3 sequences, around 32% seen once. The source material was blood. The source is a woman older than 75 in good health.

The chain is built from TRBV30 and TRBJ1-2, with D possibly matching TRBD1 (6 bases). CDR3 length equals 13 residues. Germline CDR1 is GTSNPN and CDR2 is SVGIG (reference sequence). V lost 0 bases and J 5 bases, leaving 10 bases between the germline ends. The CDR3 nucleotides are TGTGCCTGGAGTGTACTGACAGGATATGGCTACACCTTC. Amino acid sequence: CAWSVLTGYGYTF. The entire variable domain, with the rest obtained from reference TRBV30 and TRBJ1-2, is as follows: SQTIHQWPATLVQPVGSPLSLECTVEGTSNPNLYWYRQAAGRGLQLLFYSVGIGQISSEVPQNLSASRPQDRQFILSSKKLLLSDSGFYLCAWSVLTGYGYTFGSGTRLTVV.

The chain joins TRBV7-9 to TRBJ2-7, with D possibly TRBD1 on 6 matching bases. The CDR3 contains 14 residues. Germline CDR1 SEHNR, CDR2 FQNEAQ (reference sequence). The V gene lost 4 bases and the J gene lost 3 bases, with 13 bases spanning the gap. CDR3 in amino acids: CASSSRTEDYEQYF. CDR3 coding DNA: TGTGCCAGCAGCTCAAGGACAGAGGACTACGAGCAGTACTTC.

This sequence joins TRBV28 and TRBJ2-7, with D perhaps matching TRBD2 (5 bases). CDR3 length equals 14 residues. The V gene's germline CDR1 is MDHEN and CDR2 SYDVKM. The V end lost 6 bases, the J end lost 5 bases, and 17 bases lay between the germline ends. CDR3 nucleotide sequence: TGTGCCAGCAGCCCGGACCACCTCGGGAACGAGCAGTACTTC. Its translation is CASSPDHLGNEQYF.

This clonotype was detected many times. It may be a read error: a sequence one base away is much more abundant. DNA for the CDR3: TGCAGCCTTCGAAGGGCCTCCAATGAGCAGTACTTC. Translated: CSLRRASNEQYF. The V call is TRBV29-1, the J call TRBJ2-5; no clear D. Germline CDR1 SQVTM, CDR2 ANQGSEA. The V end lost 8 bases, the J end lost 11 bases, and 21 bases lay between the germline ends. This CDR3 has 12 amino acids.

The chain joins TRBV16 to TRBJ2-7, with 8 bases identical to TRBD1. The CDR3 runs to 13 residues. Per germline, CDR1 KGHSY and CDR2 FQNENV. Trimming cost V 7 bases and J 4 bases; bases outside gene matches: 6. The CDR3 loop reads CASNPGGRYEQYF. CDR3 coding DNA: TGTGCCAGCAACCCAGGGGGCAGGTACGAGCAGTACTTC.

This clonotype was counted many times. This chain uses TRBV15 with TRBJ2-7; D is perhaps TRBD1 or TRBD2 (5 bases each). The germline CDR1 and CDR2 sequences are LNHNV and YYDKDF (reference sequence). The CDR3 consists of 16 residues. Trimming stripped 0 bases from V and 6 bases from J, with 18 bases between. CDR3 in amino acids: CATSREITGLVGEQYF. The CDR3 nucleotides read TGTGCCACCAGCAGAGAAATTACGGGGCTTGTCGGCGAGCAGTACTTC.